One sample yielded the 27 T cell receptor beta chains listed below, sequenced in a study of blood T cell repertoires in COVID-19. Profiled with immunoSEQ multiplex PCR; TCRdb holds only in-frame clones, not every one. The sample lists 120,000 to 150,000 clones, around 85% occurring once. Sequencing was done on a sample of peripheral blood. The source is a man between 45 and 60 years old with acute or convalescent COVID-19.

The genes are TRBV5-1 and TRBJ2-7; 8 bases match TRBD1. The V and J ends lost 1 base and 5 bases, in that order; junction bases with no gene match: 5. The germline V gene has CDR1 SGHRS and CDR2 YFSETQ. This CDR3 has 14 amino acids. CDR3 sequence: CASSLLTGGDEQYF. The CDR3 DNA sequence: TGCGCCAGCAGCTTGTTAACAGGGGGTGACGAGCAGTACTTC.

This clone was counted once. The V gene is TRBV18, the J gene TRBJ1-1; D call uncertain. The V gene's germline CDR1 is KGHSH and CDR2 LQKENI. The length of the CDR3 is 14 residues. Trimming left V 4 bases short and J 4 bases short, with 13 bases between. The chain's CDR3 is CASSQGSGGTEAFF. CDR3 DNA sequence: TGTGCCAGCTCACAGGGATCGGGAGGCACTGAAGCTTTCTTT.

V gene TRBV7-6 combines with J gene TRBJ2-5, with D unresolved. V gave up 1 base and J gave up 4 bases, with 13 bases separating them. CDR3 length equals 15 residues. From germline, CDR1 is SGHVS and CDR2 FNYEAQ. The CDR3 protein is CASSLVTRRGETQYF. The CDR3 region has the DNA TGTGCCAGCAGCTTAGTGACGAGGAGAGGAGAGACCCAGTACTTC.

V and J are TRBV5-4 and TRBJ1-6, with unresolved D. The CDR3 length is 16 residues. Germline V gene sequence: CDR1 SGHNT, CDR2 YYREEE (reference sequence). Trimming took 1 base from V and 6 from J, leaving 14 bases between them. CDR3 in DNA: TGTGCCAGCAGCTTGTCGGGTCGAGCCCTTAATTCACCCCTCCACTTT. Residues: CASSLSGRALNSPLHF.

The CDR3 bases are TGTGCCAGCAGCTTTACAGGGGCGGACACTGAAGCTTTCTTT. The encoded protein is CASSFTGADTEAFF. The chain links TRBV7-2 to TRBJ1-1, with 7 bases fitting TRBD1. Germline trimming cut 3 bases from V and 3 bases from J; bases unmatched to any gene: 4. This CDR3 has 14 residues. Germline CDR1 and CDR2: SGHTA and FQGNSA.

This chain's CDR3 is CASSLTGRGTVNGYTF. The CDR3 DNA reads as TGTGCCAGCAGTTTAACCGGCAGAGGGACAGTCAATGGCTACACCTTC. The rearrangement uses TRBV27 and TRBJ1-2; the match to TRBD1 covers 7 bases. V trimming: 2 bases; J trimming: 6 bases; junction bases outside the gene matches: 12. There are 16 residues in the CDR3. Germline CDR1 and CDR2: MNHEY and SMNVEV (reference sequence).

The gene calls are TRBV15 and TRBJ1-5; D is perhaps TRBD1 (5 bases). CDR3 length: 14 residues. The germline V gene encodes CDR1 LNHNV and CDR2 YYDKDF (reference sequence). V was trimmed by 1 base and J by 1 base, leaving 5 bases between them. The chain's CDR3 is CATSRGQSNQPQHF. For the CDR3, the DNA is TGTGCCACCAGCAGAGGACAGAGCAATCAGCCCCAGCATTTT. Full variable domain (remainder filled in from reference TRBV15 and TRBJ1-5): DAMVIQNPRYQVTQFGKPVTLSCSQTLNHNVMYWYQQKSSQAPKLLFHYYDKDFNNEADTPDNFQSRRPNTSFCFLDIRSPGLGDTAMYLCATSRGQSNQPQHFGDGTRLSIL.

For the CDR3, the DNA is TGTGCCACCGTAAGGGGGTCCAGCTCCTACAATGAGCAGTTCTTC. It codes for CATVRGSSSYNEQFF. The rearrangement uses TRBV19 and TRBJ2-1, with D maybe TRBD1 (6 bases). The V end was cut by 10 bases, the J end by 0 bases, with 16 bases between. The CDR3 runs 15 residues. Germline V gene lookup returns CDR1 LNHDA and CDR2 SQIVND (reference sequence). Full variable domain (missing parts from reference TRBV19 and TRBJ2-1): DGGITQSPKYLFRKEGQNVTLSCEQNLNHDAMYWYRQDPGQGLRLIYYSQIVNDFQKGDIAEGYSVSREKKESFPLTVTSAQKNPTAFYLCATVRGSSSYNEQFFGPGTRLTVL.

Concerning this clone itself: Germline and junction disagree at one end, which may indicate a read error. V is TRBV7-9 and J is TRBJ2-3, with D possibly TRBD2 on 6 matching bases. Germline V lookup: CDR1 SEHNR, CDR2 FQNEAQ (reference sequence). CDR3 length: 14 amino acids. In DNA, the CDR3 is TGTGCCAGCAGCCCTCTAGGAGGGTTCGCGGGCAGCGATTTT. Translating gives CASSPLGGFAGSDF.

This clone was observed once. This sequence joins TRBV10-2 and TRBJ2-1, with 10 positions matching TRBD1. V gave up 10 bases and J gave up 8 bases; unmatched junction bases: 17. Germline V CDR1 and CDR2: WSHSY, SAAADI. The CDR3 has 16 amino acids. CDR3 sequence (DNA): TGCGCCACAAGTACCCACTCCGGGACAGGGGTCGATGAGCAGTTCTTC. Amino acid sequence: CATSTHSGTGVDEQFF.

The chain is built from TRBV9 and TRBJ1-2, with D possibly TRBD1 on 5 matching bases. Germline CDR1 is SGDLS and CDR2 is YYNGEE. V was pared by 5 bases and J by 8 bases, with 16 bases between. CDR3 length equals 13 residues. DNA of the CDR3: TGTGCCAGCAGAGAAAACACAGGTCTGGGCTACACCTTC. Translating gives CASRENTGLGYTF.

The chain carries TRBV5-1 and TRBJ2-2, with D maybe TRBD2 (6 bases). The CDR3 is 16 residues long. Germline-derived CDR1 and CDR2 are SGHRS and YFSETQ. The V end was cut by 0 bases, the J end by 0 bases, with 9 bases between. CDR3 protein: CASSLVASANTGELFF. Here the CDR3 DNA reads TGCGCCAGCAGCTTGGTTGCTAGCGCGAACACCGGGGAGCTGTTTTTT. Using reference TRBV5-1 and TRBJ2-2 for the parts outside the CDR3, the full variable domain is KAGVTQTPRYLIKTRGQQVTLSCSPISGHRSVSWYQQTPGQGLQFLFEYFSETQRNKGNFPGRFSGRQFSNSRSEMNVSTLELGDSALYLCASSLVASANTGELFFGEGSRLTVL.

There are a few counts of this clone. V usage is TRBV9 and J usage is TRBJ2-2, with 9 bases lining up with TRBD1. The germline gives CDR1 SGDLS, CDR2 YYNGEE. The CDR3 is made up of 16 amino acids. Unmatched junction bases numbered 11, after V lost 6 bases and J lost 5 bases. The CDR3 sequence: CASTRLDRGVTGELFF. The CDR3 DNA follows: TGTGCCAGCACCCGACTTGACAGGGGGGTTACCGGGGAGCTGTTTTTT.

The genes are TRBV19 and TRBJ1-1; tentative D call: TRBD1 (6 bases). V was cut by 6 bases and J by 5 bases, with 13 bases left in between. Per germline, CDR1 LNHDA and CDR2 SQIVND (reference sequence). The CDR3 sequence is 13 residues long. The CDR3 region has the DNA TGTGCCAGTAGCTTCAGGGGTCATACTGAAGCTTTCTTT. Amino acid sequence: CASSFRGHTEAFF.

This chain uses TRBV21-1 with TRBJ2-7; TRBD1, as called in the table, went unchecked against the DNA. TRBV21-1 is a pseudogene. The CDR3 extends over 17 amino acids. Written as DNA, the CDR3 is TGTGCCAGCAGCAAACGGGGAGGACAGGGGCTACACTACGAGCAGTACTTC. This codes for CASSKRGGQGLHYEQYF.

This chain links TRBV5-4 with TRBJ2-5, with 8 bases lining up with TRBD1. Germline V gives CDR1 SGHNT, CDR2 YYREEE (reference sequence). This CDR3 region has 15 residues. The V gene end was trimmed by 1 base and the J gene end by 5 bases; junction bases not matched to a gene: 7. The chain's CDR3 is CASSLYPGQVETQYF. The CDR3 DNA sequence: TGTGCCAGCAGCTTGTACCCGGGACAGGTCGAGACCCAGTACTTC.

The chain combines TRBV6-5 with TRBJ1-1; D is uncertain. Germline V gene lookup returns CDR1 MNHEY and CDR2 SVGAGI. The CDR3 covers 14 residues. Trimming shortened V by 6 bases and J by 7 bases, and 18 bases separated the two germline ends. DNA of the CDR3: TGTGCCAGCAGACCTATTAGGGAGCTTAGTGAAGCTTTCTTT. Amino acids: CASRPIRELSEAFF.

The chain is built from TRBV18 and TRBJ2-1, with a tentative D call TRBD1 (6 bases). Between the trimmed V and J ends, which lost 5 bases and 6 bases, there was a span of 11 bases. Germline loops: CDR1 KGHSH, CDR2 LQKENI. This CDR3 has 13 amino acids. CDR3 protein: CASSEQGSNEQFF. The CDR3 DNA reads as TGTGCCAGCTCAGAACAGGGTAGCAATGAGCAGTTCTTC.

This clone appeared a few times. The rearrangement uses TRBV12-3 or TRBV12-4 and TRBJ2-7; maybe TRBD1 (5 bases). The CDR3 covers 12 residues. Trimming pared 6 bases from V and 2 bases from J, leaving 8 bases between. The CDR3 DNA is TGTGCCAGCAGCCGCAGGGCCTACGAGCAGTACTTC. Protein sequence: CASSRRAYEQYF.

This chain connects TRBV19 to TRBJ2-7; the D gene is possibly TRBD1 (6 bases). The ends were cut back, 8 bases at V and 5 bases at J, with 19 bases in the middle. CDR1 LNHDA and CDR2 SQIVND come from the germline V gene (reference sequence). CDR3 length: 14 amino acids. The CDR3 coding sequence is TGTGCCAGTGCGATAGAACAGGGCAGCGACGAGCAGTACTTC. It translates to CASAIEQGSDEQYF.

The gene calls are TRBV11-2 and TRBJ2-7, with a possible D match to TRBD1 (6 bases). From germline, CDR1 is SGHAT and CDR2 FQNNGV. This CDR3 has 17 residues. Trimming stripped 2 bases from V and 1 base from J, with 18 bases between. This chain's CDR3 is CASSLIPRGHPSYEQYF. In DNA, the CDR3 is TGTGCCAGCAGCTTAATCCCCAGGGGCCACCCTTCCTACGAGCAGTACTTC.

The chain combines TRBV4-2 with TRBJ2-7; 9 bases map to TRBD2. In germline, CDR1 is LGHNA, CDR2 YNFKEQ. With 1 base clipped from V and 4 bases from J, the junction kept 5 bases outside the gene matches. This CDR3 is 15 amino acids long. The CDR3 DNA reads as TGTGCCAGCAGCCAAGTAGCGGGGGATGTATACGAGCAGTACTTC. Amino acid sequence: CASSQVAGDVYEQYF.

The chain carries TRBV6-6 and TRBJ2-7, with TRBD2 identical over 8 bases. CDR1 is MNHNY, CDR2 SVGAGI, per germline (reference sequence). This CDR3 is 14 amino acids long. J lost 0 bases, V lost 8 bases, and 6 bases had no gene match. The CDR3 coding sequence is TGTGCCAGCTTACCGGGGGGGAGCTCCTACGAGCAGTACTTC. Translated: CASLPGGSSYEQYF.

The rearrangement links TRBV27 to TRBJ2-1; D perhaps matches TRBD2 (5 bases). CDR3 length equals 16 residues. CDR1 and CDR2 from the germline V gene are MNHEY and SMNVEV (reference sequence). Trimming removed 5 bases from V and 0 bases from J, with 14 bases in between. CDR3 region: CASSPDLGSSYNEQFF. CDR3 DNA: TGTGCCAGCAGTCCGGACCTGGGGAGCTCCTACAATGAGCAGTTCTTC.

The V and J genes are TRBV9 and TRBJ2-7; TRBD1 aligns across 7 bases. Germline CDR1 reads SGDLS; CDR2 reads YYNGEE. V was pared by 4 bases and J by 4 bases, with 14 bases of the junction left unmatched. This CDR3 is built from 16 residues. Here the CDR3 reads CASSSLPRGQTYEQYF. CDR3 bases: TGTGCCAGCAGCTCCCTCCCAAGGGGACAGACATACGAGCAGTACTTC.

This clone occurred once. V gene TRBV18 combines with J gene TRBJ2-7; TRBD1 matches 9 bases. The CDR3 is made up of 14 amino acids. Unmatched junction bases numbered 5, after V lost 6 bases and J lost 2 bases. The germline gives CDR1 KGHSH, CDR2 LQKENI. The CDR3, as DNA: TGTGCCAGCTCGCAGGGACAGGGAGCCTACGAGCAGTACTTC. Translation gives CASSQGQGAYEQYF.

This clone was counted a few times. The chain has TRBV15 and TRBJ2-1, with 10 bases that match TRBD1. This CDR3 has 16 amino acids. From germline, CDR1 is LNHNV and CDR2 YYDKDF (reference sequence). J was trimmed by 6 bases and V by 1 base; bases with no gene match: 6. CDR3 protein: CATSRGRQGAGNEQFF. The CDR3, as DNA: TGTGCCACCAGCAGAGGACGACAGGGGGCAGGCAATGAGCAGTTCTTC.